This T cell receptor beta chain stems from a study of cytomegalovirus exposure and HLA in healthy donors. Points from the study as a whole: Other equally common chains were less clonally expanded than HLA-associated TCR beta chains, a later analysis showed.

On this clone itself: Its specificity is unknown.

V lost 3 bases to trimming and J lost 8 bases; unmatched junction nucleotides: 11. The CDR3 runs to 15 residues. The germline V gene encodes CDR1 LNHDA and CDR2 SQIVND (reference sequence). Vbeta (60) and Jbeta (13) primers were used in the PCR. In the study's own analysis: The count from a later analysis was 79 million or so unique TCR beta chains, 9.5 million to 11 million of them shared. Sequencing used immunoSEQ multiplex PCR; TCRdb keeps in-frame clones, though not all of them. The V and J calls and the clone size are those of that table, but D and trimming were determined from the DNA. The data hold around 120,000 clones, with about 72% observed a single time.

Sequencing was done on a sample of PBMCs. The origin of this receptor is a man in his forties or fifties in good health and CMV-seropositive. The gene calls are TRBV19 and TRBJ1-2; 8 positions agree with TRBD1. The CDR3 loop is CASSIPGQALWGYTF. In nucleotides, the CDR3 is TGTGCCAGTAGTATTCCGGGACAGGCACTATGGGGCTACACCTTC.